The clone carrying this TCR beta chain was found a few times. Its antigen is unknown. The data originate from a study of T cell clones after liver transplantation. Overall study: Graft-donor-reactive sequences were compared with third-party-reactive TCRbeta sequences from pre-transplant mixed lymphocyte reactions. Until 12-24 months post-transplant, subjects got standard immunosuppression and no induction. Study-level findings and limits: The donor-reactive repertoire was only partly measurable in two subjects, lacking donor cells.

Clones were sequenced by immunoSEQ multiplex PCR, and TCRdb holds only the in-frame ones, with some missing. This sample has 5,500 to 7,000 clones, with about 28% found just once. Germline CDR1 reads MGHRA; CDR2 reads YSYEKL. Trimming cost V 0 bases and J 3 bases; bases outside gene matches: 13. This CDR3 spans 20 amino acids. Proliferating CFSE-low MLR cells were sequenced to define alloreactive TCRbeta sequences. Stimulators were graft donor PBMCs, splenocytes, lymph-node cells, or third-party PBMCs for pre-transplant recipient cells. The TCR comes from a human patient who received a liver transplant. Among the T cells, some may be from the graft donor. Source material: CD4+ T cells from cultured PBMCs. This rearrangement joins TRBV4-1 to TRBJ2-5; 13 positions agree with TRBD2. Here the CDR3 DNA reads TGCGCCAGCAGCCAAGATCCACTAGCGGGAGGGCCTGGAGTGGAAGAGACCCAGTACTTC. As protein: CASSQDPLAGGPGVEETQYF.